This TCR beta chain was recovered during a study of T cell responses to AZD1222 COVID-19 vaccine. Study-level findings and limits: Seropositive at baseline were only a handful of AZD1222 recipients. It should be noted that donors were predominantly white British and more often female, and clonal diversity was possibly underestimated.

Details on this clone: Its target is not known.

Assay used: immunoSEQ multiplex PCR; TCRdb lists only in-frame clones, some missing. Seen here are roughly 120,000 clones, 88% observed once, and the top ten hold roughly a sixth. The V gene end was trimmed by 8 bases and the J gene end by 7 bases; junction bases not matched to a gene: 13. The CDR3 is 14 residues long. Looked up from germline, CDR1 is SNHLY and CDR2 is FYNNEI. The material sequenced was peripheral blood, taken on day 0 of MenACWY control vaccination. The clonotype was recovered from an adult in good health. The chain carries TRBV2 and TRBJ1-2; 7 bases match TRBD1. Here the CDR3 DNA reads TGTGCCAGCTCTCCCTTAATGACAGGGTCTGGCTACACCTTC. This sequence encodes CASSPLMTGSGYTF.